These 32 T cell receptor beta chains originate from one sample sequenced in a study of T cell repertoires and Cas9 in healthy adults. The data were produced by immunoSEQ multiplex PCR, yet TCRdb's version contains in-frame clones alone and is incomplete. The repertoire has almost 15,000 clones, around nine tenths of them found once; the top ten carry roughly 2%. The sample taken for sequencing was Tregs (CD4+, CD25+, CD127-, CD137-, CD154-) from PBMCs; culture status not recorded. The receptors originated from a human donor in good health.

This clone was found once. V usage is TRBV27 and J usage is TRBJ2-7; 9 bases agree with TRBD1. Germline V gene data show CDR1 as MNHEY and CDR2 as SMNVEV (reference sequence). This CDR3 has 13 amino acids. V gave up 6 bases and J gave up 3 bases; unmatched junction bases: 3. CDR3 residues: CASRPTGGYEQYF. CDR3 sequence (DNA): TGTGCCAGCAGACCGACAGGGGGCTACGAGCAGTACTTC.

The chain recombines TRBV6-1 with TRBJ2-4; 11 nucleotides line up with TRBD2. Germline CDR1 is MNHNS and CDR2 is SASEGT. There are 15 residues in the CDR3. Trimming took 8 bases from V and 6 from J; bases not matched to a gene: 9. CDR3 protein: CASGASGGLSNIQYF. Here the CDR3 DNA reads TGTGCCAGCGGGGCTAGCGGGGGGCTTTCAAACATTCAGTACTTC.

This chain connects TRBV28 to TRBJ1-1; D may be TRBD1 (6 bases). Looked up from germline, CDR1 is MDHEN and CDR2 is SYDVKM. V was cut by 0 bases and J by 5 bases, with 13 bases left in between. This CDR3 contains 15 residues. DNA of the CDR3: TGTGCCAGCAGTTTATGGGGCAGGGGAAGGACTGAAGCTTTCTTT. Amino acids: CASSLWGRGRTEAFF.

This chain uses TRBV7-2 with TRBJ2-3; the D is unclear. V was cut by 5 bases and J by 1 base, with 10 bases left in between. CDR3 length: 14 residues. Germline values: CDR1 SGHTA, CDR2 FQGNSA. The CDR3 protein is CASSAVSGTDTQYF. As DNA, the CDR3 is TGTGCCAGCAGCGCAGTATCGGGCACAGATACGCAGTATTTT.

This chain uses TRBV4-2 with TRBJ1-4; maybe TRBD1 (5 bases). From germline, CDR1 is LGHNA and CDR2 YNFKEQ. Trimming shortened V by 0 bases and J by 0 bases, and 11 bases separated the two germline ends. This CDR3 comprises 17 residues. The CDR3 DNA follows: TGTGCCAGCAGCCAAGAGATGGGGCTGGCAACTAATGAAAAACTGTTTTTT. Encoded protein: CASSQEMGLATNEKLFF.

The CDR3 DNA follows: TGTGCCAGCAGAAGAGGAGGCACTGAAGCTTTCTTT. This sequence encodes CASRRGGTEAFF. The gene calls are TRBV2 and TRBJ1-1; D gene uncertain. This CDR3 contains 12 residues. CDR1 SNHLY and CDR2 FYNNEI come from the germline V gene. Trimming left V 6 bases short and J 4 bases short, with 9 bases between.

This clone has just one count. The chain couples TRBV10-3 to TRBJ2-7; 7 bases fit TRBD1. Per the germline V gene, CDR1 is ENHRY and CDR2 is SYGVKD. This CDR3 is 16 amino acids long. The V gene end was trimmed by 1 base and the J gene end by 1 base; junction bases not matched to a gene: 7. The CDR3 reads CAISEWGGDSSYEQYF. The CDR3, as DNA: TGTGCCATCAGTGAGTGGGGTGGGGACAGTTCCTACGAGCAGTACTTC.

The CDR3 DNA reads as TGCAGCGCCGGAACAACGACCCAGGGGAGAGCTGGAAACACCATATATTTT. Its protein product is CSAGTTTQGRAGNTIYF. The genes are TRBV29-1 and TRBJ1-3; D might be TRBD1 (6 bases). This CDR3 is built from 17 residues. The V end lost 7 bases, the J end lost 2 bases, and 24 bases lay between the germline ends. Germline-derived CDR1 and CDR2 are SQVTM and ANQGSEA.

The rearrangement links TRBV11-2 to TRBJ2-5; no reliable D call. There are 11 residues in the CDR3. V was shortened by 1 base and J by 5 bases, with 2 bases between the two germline ends. Germline CDR1 and CDR2: SGHAT and FQNNGV. The CDR3 DNA reads as TGTGCCAGCAGCTTAGTCGAGACCCAGTACTTC. This gives the protein CASSLVETQYF.

The chain couples TRBV5-4 to TRBJ1-4; TRBD1 is a possible D gene (6 bases). This CDR3 is built from 14 residues. CDR1 is SGHNT and CDR2 is YYREEE in the germline V gene (reference sequence). Trimming shortened V by 1 base and J by 14 bases, and 18 bases separated the two germline ends. CDR3 sequence (DNA): TGTGCCAGCAGCTTGTACGGGACTGCTAGGGGGCTGTTTTTT. Translation gives CASSLYGTARGLFF.

CDR3 loop: CASSLFAVGAGPIYGYTF. The DNA for the CDR3 is TGTGCCAGCAGCTTGTTCGCGGTCGGGGCGGGACCCATCTATGGCTACACCTTC. The V call is TRBV5-8, the J call TRBJ1-2; possibly TRBD1 for D (5 bases). There are 18 residues in the CDR3. Per the germline V gene, CDR1 is SGHTS and CDR2 is YDEGEE. The V gene lost 1 base and the J gene lost 4 bases, with 23 bases spanning the gap.

This clone appeared a single time. The genes are TRBV7-8 and TRBJ2-2; D is unresolved. V dropped 3 bases and J dropped 0 bases, with 11 bases sitting between them. Germline V gene lookup returns CDR1 SGHVS and CDR2 FQNEAQ. CDR3 length: 16 residues. The CDR3: CASSFWVAANTGELFF. As DNA, the CDR3 is TGTGCCAGCAGCTTTTGGGTGGCCGCGAACACCGGGGAGCTGTTTTTT.

The rearrangement links TRBV19 to TRBJ2-1; 11 bases are shared with TRBD2. The CDR3 consists of 15 residues. Losses at the gene ends were 3 bases for V and 3 bases for J; bases not matched to a gene: 1. Germline loops: CDR1 LNHDA, CDR2 SQIVND (reference sequence). The CDR3 bases are TGTGCCAGTAGTATGACTAGCGGGATCTACAATGAGCAGTTCTTC. Residues: CASSMTSGIYNEQFF.

This clone ranks as medium-sized. The chain links TRBV10-3 to TRBJ1-2, with D perhaps TRBD1 (5 bases). Germline-derived CDR1 and CDR2 are ENHRY and SYGVKD. This CDR3 is built from 16 residues. V lost 2 bases and J 5 bases, leaving 18 bases between the germline ends. In nucleotides, the CDR3 is TGTGCCATCAGTGAGATGCAGGGTACGGGGGGTTATGGCTACACCTTC. Amino acid sequence: CAISEMQGTGGYGYTF.

DNA for the CDR3: TGTGCCGCCAGCAACTCGGGATTTACGATTATAAGCAATCAGCCCCAGCATTTT. It specifies CAASNSGFTIISNQPQHF. The chain joins TRBV2 to TRBJ1-5; D gene unclear. V was pared by 11 bases and J by 1 base, with 27 bases between. This CDR3 is built from 18 residues. Germline CDR1 SNHLY, CDR2 FYNNEI.

This clone was picked up a small number of times. V usage is TRBV6-5 and J usage is TRBJ2-1, with TRBD2 as a possible D gene (5 bases). CDR1 MNHEY and CDR2 SVGAGI come from the germline V gene. Trimming shortened V by 5 bases and J by 8 bases, and 13 bases separated the two germline ends. This CDR3 contains 13 residues. The DNA of the CDR3 is TGTGCCAGCAGTCACAGAGCGGTGGATGAGCAGTTCTTC. It encodes CASSHRAVDEQFF.

The chain has TRBV4-3 and TRBJ2-7; possibly TRBD2 for D (5 bases). This CDR3 is built from 14 residues. The germline CDR1 and CDR2 sequences are LGHNA and YSLEER. Trimming left V 1 base short and J 2 bases short, with 9 bases between. The DNA of the CDR3 is TGCGCCAGCAGCCAAGGCGCCGGGGCCTACGAGCAGTACTTC. This codes for CASSQGAGAYEQYF.

The chain is built from TRBV7-9 and TRBJ1-3; no clear D gene. This CDR3 has 16 amino acids. Germline V gene lookup returns CDR1 SEHNR and CDR2 FQNEAQ (reference sequence). V dropped 6 bases and J dropped 0 bases, with 15 bases sitting between them. The CDR3 sequence: CASSRGGPRSGNTIYF. The CDR3 coding sequence is TGTGCCAGCAGTAGAGGAGGGCCTCGCTCTGGAAACACCATATATTTT.

The chain links TRBV15 to TRBJ1-2, with D unresolved. The CDR3 sequence is 12 residues long. Germline V gene lookup returns CDR1 LNHNV and CDR2 YYDKDF (reference sequence). Trimming shortened V by 1 base and J by 10 bases, and 10 bases separated the two germline ends. Here the CDR3 reads CATSRGGTVYTF. In DNA form, the CDR3 reads TGTGCCACCAGCAGAGGGGGAACAGTCTACACCTTC.

V usage is TRBV18 and J usage is TRBJ1-4; a weak D match, TRBD1 (6 bases). Germline lookup yields CDR1 KGHSH and CDR2 LQKENI. Trimming cost V 3 bases and J 0 bases, with 11 bases left between them. CDR3 size: 16 residues. This CDR3 reads CASSPLGTTTNEKLFF. The CDR3 DNA sequence: TGTGCCAGCTCACCTTTGGGGACAACAACTAATGAAAAACTGTTTTTT.

This clone has only one observation. The genes are TRBV4-1 and TRBJ1-1; a possible D gene is TRBD1 (5 bases). The germline CDR1 and CDR2 sequences are MGHRA and YSYEKL. CDR3 length: 15 residues. Between the trimmed V and J ends, which lost 1 base and 6 bases, there was a span of 15 bases. CDR3 coding DNA: TGCGCCAGCAGCCAAGGGGGGGTACCCTGGGCTGAAGCTTTCTTT. Translated: CASSQGGVPWAEAFF.

This chain connects TRBV2 to TRBJ2-7; D remains unclear. The CDR3 is made up of 13 amino acids. The germline V and J ends were trimmed by 3 bases and 4 bases, with 10 bases remaining between them. Germline CDR1 SNHLY, CDR2 FYNNEI. CDR3 sequence (DNA): TGTGCCAGCAGTGAGTATCGCCGTTACGAGCAGTACTTC. This gives the protein CASSEYRRYEQYF. The variable domain in full, completed from reference TRBV2 and TRBJ2-7, reads EPEVTQTPSHQVTQMGQEVILRCVPISNHLYFYWYRQILGQKVEFLVSFYNNEISEKSEIFDDQFSVERPDGSNFTLKIRSTKLEDSAMYFCASSEYRRYEQYFGPGTRLTVT.

The chain employs TRBV5-1 and TRBJ2-7; D is possibly TRBD1 (5 bases). CDR1 and CDR2 from the germline V gene are SGHRS and YFSETQ. The length of the CDR3 is 16 residues. Trimming pared 2 bases from V and 3 bases from J, leaving 18 bases between. The DNA for the CDR3 is TGCGCCAGCAGCTTTGGACACCCTAGTAGCTTCTACGAGCAGTACTTC. It codes for CASSFGHPSSFYEQYF.

The CDR3 DNA sequence: TGCGCCAGCAGCGTGAGGGGAAGAAACACCGGGGAGCTGTTTTTT. It specifies CASSVRGRNTGELFF. V usage is TRBV5-1 and J usage is TRBJ2-2; D may be TRBD1 or TRBD2 (5 bases each). The CDR3 consists of 15 residues. Germline V gene data show CDR1 as SGHRS and CDR2 as YFSETQ. V shed 4 bases and J shed 2 bases, with 12 bases lying between them.

The chain carries TRBV19 and TRBJ2-2; 12 bases fit TRBD1. Germline lookup yields CDR1 LNHDA and CDR2 SQIVND (reference sequence). CDR3 length: 20 residues. V shed 1 base and J 0 bases; nucleotides not matched to a gene: 9. This CDR3 is CASSIAGTGGVGTNTGELFF. DNA for the CDR3: TGTGCCAGTAGTATAGCCGGGACAGGGGGCGTGGGAACGAACACCGGGGAGCTGTTTTTT. Supplemented by reference TRBV19 and TRBJ2-2, the full variable domain reads DGGITQSPKYLFRKEGQNVTLSCEQNLNHDAMYWYRQDPGQGLRLIYYSQIVNDFQKGDIAEGYSVSREKKESFPLTVTSAQKNPTAFYLCASSIAGTGGVGTNTGELFFGEGSRLTVL.

This clone was recorded only once. The V gene is TRBV6-6, the J gene TRBJ2-5; 14 bases are shared with TRBD2. The junction had 9 bases not matched to a gene; V was cut back by 4 bases and J by 8 bases. Germline CDR1 MNHNY, CDR2 SVGAGI (reference sequence). The CDR3 extends over 16 amino acids. The DNA of the CDR3 is TGTGCCAGCAGTTTGAGCCCTGGACTAGCGGGGGGAACCCAGTACTTC. As protein: CASSLSPGLAGGTQYF.

This chain joins TRBV7-9 and TRBJ2-1, with a tentative D call TRBD1 (6 bases). The CDR3 contains 15 residues. Trimming took 5 bases from V and 1 from J, leaving 12 bases between them. Germline CDR1 and CDR2: SEHNR and FQNEAQ (reference sequence). The CDR3 nucleotides are TGTGCCAGCAGCCTATCCCAGGGGTCCTACAATGAGCAGTTCTTC. Translating it yields CASSLSQGSYNEQFF.

The chain recombines TRBV10-2 with TRBJ2-3, with D tentatively TRBD2 (6 bases). V dropped 10 bases and J dropped 0 bases, with 14 bases sitting between them. Germline CDR1 and CDR2: WSHSY and SAAADI. This CDR3 contains 14 residues. This CDR3 reads CATGGAISTDTQYF. CDR3 in DNA: TGCGCCACTGGCGGGGCGATAAGCACAGATACGCAGTATTTT.

This clone was recorded only once. The chain joins TRBV19 to TRBJ1-5; no firm D call. Trimming cost V 3 bases and J 4 bases, with 7 bases left between them. CDR3 size: 13 residues. The germline V gene encodes CDR1 LNHDA and CDR2 SQIVND (reference sequence). The CDR3 nucleotides read TGTGCCAGTAGTATGGGTGGGAATCAGCCCCAGCATTTT. The encoded protein is CASSMGGNQPQHF.

The chain joins TRBV14 to TRBJ2-4, with D tentatively TRBD1 or TRBD2 (5 bases each). The CDR3 has 16 amino acids. Germline-derived CDR1 and CDR2 are SGHDN and FVKESK. The ends were cut back, 3 bases at V and 0 bases at J, with 12 bases in the middle. The CDR3 here is CASSHRDDLAKNIQYF. CDR3 nucleotides: TGTGCCAGCAGCCATCGGGACGACTTAGCCAAAAACATTCAGTACTTC.

The V and J genes are TRBV27 and TRBJ1-1; 10 bases fit TRBD1. This CDR3 has 15 residues. The V segment lost 7 bases and the J segment 10 bases; nucleotides outside the gene matches: 15. Germline V gene lookup returns CDR1 MNHEY and CDR2 SMNVEV (reference sequence). CDR3: CASTSLGTGARGAFF. As DNA, the CDR3 is TGTGCCAGCACTTCGCTCGGGACAGGGGCGCGTGGAGCTTTCTTT.

The sample holds one count of this clone. The rearrangement uses TRBV7-6 and TRBJ2-3; TRBD2 aligns across 8 bases. Germline V gene lookup returns CDR1 SGHVS and CDR2 FNYEAQ. The V segment lost 0 bases and the J segment 2 bases; nucleotides outside the gene matches: 7. This CDR3 comprises 17 residues. This CDR3 is CASSLAVIAGPTDTQYF. CDR3 nucleotides: TGTGCCAGCAGCTTAGCGGTAATAGCGGGGCCCACAGATACGCAGTATTTT.